This T cell receptor beta chain stems from a study of early T cells in non-severe SARS-CoV-2 infection. Study-level information: Chains stayed unpaired after sequencing of bulk RNA from unsorted whole blood. Whole-study results and caveats: VDJdb-based matching was biased toward anti-spike CD8 responses and missed private and CD4 specificities.

This clonotype was detected a few times. As yet, its antigen is unknown. Molecules of cDNA were individually given unique molecular identifiers that were attached to them. MiXCR, run by TCRdb on the 5' RACE reads, gives a single entry per CDR3 protein. The table includes tens of thousands of distinct CDR3 sequences, about 4% detected once. Looked up from germline, CDR1 is SEHNR and CDR2 is FQNEAQ (reference sequence). Trimming removed 1 base from V and 5 bases from J, with 14 bases in between. The CDR3 covers 15 residues. V gene TRBV7-9 combines with J gene TRBJ2-5; the D gene is possibly TRBD2 (5 bases). This receptor was taken from an adult who was a healthcare worker with PCR-confirmed SARS-CoV-2 infection or an uninfected control (not recorded which). Sequencing was done on a sample of whole blood. The CDR3 DNA reads TGTGCCAGCAGCTTAGAAGGAGGTAGTTGGGAGACCCAGTACTTC. Encoded protein: CASSLEGGSWETQYF.